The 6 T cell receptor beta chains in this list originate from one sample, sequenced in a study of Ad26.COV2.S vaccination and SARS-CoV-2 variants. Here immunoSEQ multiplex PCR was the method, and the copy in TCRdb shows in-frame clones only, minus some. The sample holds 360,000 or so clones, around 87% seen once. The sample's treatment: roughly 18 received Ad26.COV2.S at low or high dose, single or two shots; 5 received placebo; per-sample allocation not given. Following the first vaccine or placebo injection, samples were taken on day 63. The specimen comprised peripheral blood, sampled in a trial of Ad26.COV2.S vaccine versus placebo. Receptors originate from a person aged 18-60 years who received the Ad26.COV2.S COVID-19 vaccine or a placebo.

The CDR3 is CASRWSLNQPQHF. DNA of the CDR3: TGTGCCAGCAGGTGGAGTCTCAATCAGCCCCAGCATTTT. The chain employs TRBV12-3 or TRBV12-4 and TRBJ1-5, with D uncertain. The ends were cut back, 6 bases at V and 3 bases at J, with 9 bases in the middle. CDR3 length equals 13 residues.

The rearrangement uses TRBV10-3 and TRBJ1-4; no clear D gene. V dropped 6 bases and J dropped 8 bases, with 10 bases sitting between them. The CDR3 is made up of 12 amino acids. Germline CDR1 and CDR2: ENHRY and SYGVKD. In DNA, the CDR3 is TGTGCCATCAGCGGGAGGAGAGAAAAACTGTTTTTT. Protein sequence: CAISGRREKLFF.

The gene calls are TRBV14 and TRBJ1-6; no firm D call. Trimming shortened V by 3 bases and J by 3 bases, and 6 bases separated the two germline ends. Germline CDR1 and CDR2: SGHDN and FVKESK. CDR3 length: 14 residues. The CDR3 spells CASSHGVYNSPLHF. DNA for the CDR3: TGTGCCAGCAGCCATGGCGTCTATAATTCACCCCTCCACTTT.

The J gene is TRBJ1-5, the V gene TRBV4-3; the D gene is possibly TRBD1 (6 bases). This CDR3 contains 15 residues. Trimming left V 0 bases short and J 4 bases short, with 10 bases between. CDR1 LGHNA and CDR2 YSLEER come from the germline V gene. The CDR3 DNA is TGCGCCAGCAGCCAAGATCGGGACATAAATCAGCCCCAGCATTTT. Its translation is CASSQDRDINQPQHF.

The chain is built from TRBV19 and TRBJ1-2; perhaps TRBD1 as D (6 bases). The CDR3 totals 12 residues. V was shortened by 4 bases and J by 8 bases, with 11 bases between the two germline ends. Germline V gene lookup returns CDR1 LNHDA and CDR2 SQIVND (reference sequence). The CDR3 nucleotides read TGTGCCAGTAGTAAGGAAGACAGGGGCTACACCTTC. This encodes CASSKEDRGYTF.

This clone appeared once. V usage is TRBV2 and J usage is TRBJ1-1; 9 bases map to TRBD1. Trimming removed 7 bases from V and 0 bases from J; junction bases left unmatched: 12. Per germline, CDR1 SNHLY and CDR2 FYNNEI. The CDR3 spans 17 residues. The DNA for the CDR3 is TGTGCCAGCACTTTTGCCGGGACAGGGAGCTTGAACACTGAAGCTTTCTTT. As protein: CASTFAGTGSLNTEAFF.